The 13 T cell receptor beta chains below all came from one sample that was sequenced in a study of blood T cell repertoires in COVID-19 (TCRdb year 2020). Library preparation employed the immunoSEQ multiplex PCR assay. The immuneACCESS repertoire file appears here via TCRdb, limited to in-frame rearrangements. These files lack a portion of the clones; in checked studies, under half of the deficit traces to unresolved V genes, and the cause of the others is not known. Across this sample there are approximately 330,000 clones, with roughly 89% seen only once. In total, the top ten clones hold approximately 10% of the sample. Sequencing input: peripheral blood. The receptors originated from a man aged 25 to 40 with COVID-19, enrolled during active disease.

V gene TRBV18 combines with J gene TRBJ2-1, with 11 bases fitting TRBD1. Germline V gives CDR1 KGHSH, CDR2 LQKENI. Germline trimming cut 0 bases from V and 6 bases from J; bases unmatched to any gene: 4. This CDR3 comprises 16 residues. The CDR3 DNA reads as TGTGCCAGCTCACCACCCGGGACAGGGGGATCCAATGAGCAGTTCTTC. Its translation is CASSPPGTGGSNEQFF.

The CDR3 protein is CASSSRLGTYEQYF. For the CDR3, the DNA is TGTGCCAGCAGCAGTCGACTAGGGACCTACGAGCAGTACTTC. The chain is built from TRBV11-1 and TRBJ2-7; maybe TRBD2 (6 bases). Germline V gene data show CDR1 as SGHAT and CDR2 as FQDESV (reference sequence). V shed 5 bases and J shed 2 bases, with 13 bases lying between them. This CDR3 region has 14 residues.

This clone appeared once. V gene TRBV18 combines with J gene TRBJ1-1, with D unresolved. The ends were cut back, 3 bases at V and 10 bases at J, with 12 bases in the middle. This CDR3 region has 12 residues. CDR1 and CDR2 (germline): KGHSH, LQKENI. In DNA form, the CDR3 reads TGTGCCAGCTCACCCGACGAACGGGGAGCTTTCTTT. This gives the protein CASSPDERGAFF. The full variable domain, completed using reference TRBV18 and TRBJ1-1, is NAGVMQNPRHLVRRRGQEARLRCSPMKGHSHVYWYRQLPEEGLKFMVYLQKENIIDESGMPKERFSAEFPKEGPSILRIQQVVRGDSAAYFCASSPDERGAFFGQGTRLTVV.

This clone appeared a few times. The chain recombines TRBV29-1 with TRBJ2-2; 7 nucleotides match TRBD1. CDR1 and CDR2 from the germline V gene are SQVTM and ANQGSEA. With V trimmed by 6 bases and J by 7 bases, 8 bases remained unmatched. The length of the CDR3 is 13 residues. As DNA, the CDR3 is TGCAGCGTGGGGGACAGAGAGATCGGGGAGCTGTTTTTT. Its translation is CSVGDREIGELFF.

The rearrangement uses TRBV19 and TRBJ1-2; D is ambiguous. The CDR3 is 17 amino acids. Germline loops: CDR1 LNHDA, CDR2 SQIVND (reference sequence). V lost 3 bases and J 4 bases, leaving 21 bases between the germline ends. The DNA of the CDR3 is TGTGCCAGTAGTATGGGCCCAGTAGTATGGAACCCCTATGGCTACACCTTC. It is translated as CASSMGPVVWNPYGYTF.

V usage is TRBV27 and J usage is TRBJ2-7; a possible D gene is TRBD1 (6 bases). The CDR3 sequence is 16 residues long. V lost 5 bases and J lost 4, with 21 bases in between. The germline V gene has CDR1 MNHEY and CDR2 SMNVEV (reference sequence). As DNA, the CDR3 is TGTGCCAGCAGTCCCCGACAGGTGGGCCCAGTTTACGAGCAGTACTTC. Protein product: CASSPRQVGPVYEQYF.

The chain recombines TRBV18 with TRBJ1-2; a possible D gene is TRBD1 (6 bases). The germline gives CDR1 KGHSH, CDR2 LQKENI. Trimming took 6 bases from V and 7 from J, leaving 15 bases between them. The CDR3 is made up of 13 amino acids. In DNA, the CDR3 is TGTGCCAGCTCGACGGGGGGCGGTTCTGGCTACACCTTC. Its translation is CASSTGGGSGYTF.

The V gene is TRBV7-9, the J gene TRBJ2-6, with D possibly being TRBD2 (6 bases). Trimming took 5 bases from V and 0 from J, leaving 20 bases between them. CDR3 length equals 19 residues. Germline CDR1 SEHNR, CDR2 FQNEAQ (reference sequence). Here the CDR3 reads CASSPLGERAASGANVLTF. In nucleotides, the CDR3 is TGTGCCAGCAGCCCCCTGGGGGAGCGGGCGGCCTCTGGGGCCAACGTCCTGACTTTC. Complete variable domain (other parts from reference TRBV7-9 and TRBJ2-6): DTGVSQNPRHKITKRGQNVTFRCDPISEHNRLYWYRQTLGQGPEFLTYFQNEAQLEKSRLLSDRFSAERPKGSFSTLEIQRTEQGDSAMYLCASSPLGERAASGANVLTFGAGSRLTVL.

The rearrangement joins TRBV7-2 to TRBJ2-1; D remains ambiguous. Per germline, CDR1 SGHTA and CDR2 FQGNSA. Trimming shortened V by 5 bases and J by 7 bases, and 6 bases separated the two germline ends. The CDR3 is made up of 11 amino acids. The CDR3 loop is CASSPRNEQFF. The CDR3 region has the DNA TGTGCCAGCAGCCCCAGGAATGAGCAGTTCTTC. The full variable domain, rest sourced from reference TRBV7-2 and TRBJ2-1, is GAGVSQSPSNKVTEKGKDVELRCDPISGHTALYWYRQSLGQGLEFLIYFQGNSAPDKSGLPSDRFSAERTGGSVSTLTIQRTQQEDSAVYLCASSPRNEQFFGPGTRLTVL.

The sample holds a few counts of this clone. This chain joins TRBV7-8 and TRBJ2-7, with 8 positions matching TRBD2. The CDR3 is 16 residues long. Germline V gene lookup returns CDR1 SGHVS and CDR2 FQNEAQ. With V trimmed by 1 base and J by 4 bases, 9 bases remained unmatched. The CDR3 sequence: CASSLGAIGGGYEQYF. The CDR3 DNA reads TGTGCCAGCAGCTTAGGGGCGATAGGCGGGGGGTACGAGCAGTACTTC.

V gene TRBV3-1 (or the pseudogene TRBV3-2) combines with J gene TRBJ2-2; a possible D gene is TRBD1 (6 bases). This CDR3 contains 20 residues. CDR1 LGHDT and CDR2 YNNKEL come from the germline V gene (reference sequence). V was shortened by 0 bases and J by 2 bases, with 22 bases between the two germline ends. CDR3 loop: CASSQEAFSGRGPNTGELFF. CDR3 nucleotides: TGTGCCAGCAGCCAAGAAGCGTTTTCGGGCAGGGGACCCAACACCGGGGAGCTGTTTTTT.

Details on this clone: One end of the junction varies from germline; a read error may be responsible. The rearrangement uses TRBV27 and TRBJ1-2; perhaps TRBD1 as D (5 bases). Germline lookup yields CDR1 MNHEY and CDR2 SMNVEV (reference sequence). This CDR3 spans 13 amino acids. The CDR3 sequence is CASSQDSPLLFFF. The CDR3 DNA reads TGTGCCAGCAGTCAAGACAGCCCTCTCCTTTTTTTCTTC.

This sequence joins TRBV2 and TRBJ1-2; TRBD1 matches at 11 bases. Germline trimming cut 7 bases from V and 5 bases from J; bases unmatched to any gene: 3. The CDR3 loop spans 13 amino acids. The germline gives CDR1 SNHLY, CDR2 FYNNEI. The CDR3 here is CASTGTGGYGYTF. The CDR3 DNA reads as TGTGCCAGCACAGGGACAGGGGGGTATGGCTACACCTTC.